The clone carrying this T cell receptor beta chain showed up many times. The sample belongs to a study of T cell repertoires in cytomegalovirus infection. V lost 3 bases to trimming and J lost 0 bases, with 12 bases between them. Per the germline V gene, CDR1 is MGHDK and CDR2 is SYGVNS. CDR3 size: 16 residues. Using its own MiXCR run on the reads, TCRdb lists one record per CDR3 protein. The repertoire holds 200,000 or so distinct CDR3 sequences, approximately 20% seen once, with less than 3.5% in the top ten. Sequenced sample: PBMCs. The chain is built from TRBV25-1 and TRBJ2-1, with D unclear. This receptor was obtained from a human donor in good health (CMV status not recorded). Some clones in this sample may be carry-over from other donors' samples. The CDR3 protein is CASSESGESSYNEQFF. CDR3 DNA sequence: TGTGCCAGCAGTGAGTCAGGTGAAAGCTCCTACAATGAGCAGTTCTTC.